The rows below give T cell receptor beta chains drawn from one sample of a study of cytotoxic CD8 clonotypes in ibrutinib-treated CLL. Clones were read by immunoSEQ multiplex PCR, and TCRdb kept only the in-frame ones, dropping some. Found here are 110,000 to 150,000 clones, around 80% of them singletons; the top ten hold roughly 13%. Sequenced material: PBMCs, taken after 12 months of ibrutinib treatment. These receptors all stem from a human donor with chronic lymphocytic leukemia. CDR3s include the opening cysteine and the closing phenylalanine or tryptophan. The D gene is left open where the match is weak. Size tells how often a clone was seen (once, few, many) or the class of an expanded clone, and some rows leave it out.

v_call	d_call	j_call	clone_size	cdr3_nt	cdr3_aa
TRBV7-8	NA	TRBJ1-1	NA	TGTGCCAGCAGCTTAGCCTCTTTGTACATCTTT	CASSLASLYIF
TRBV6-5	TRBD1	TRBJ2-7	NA	TGTGCCAGCAGTTCAGGGGGCGCCTGGAACGAGCAGTACTTC	CASSSGGAWNEQYF
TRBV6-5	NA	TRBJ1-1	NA	TGTGCCAGCAGTTACGGGGTGGGGAACACTGAAGCTTTCTTT	CASSYGVGNTEAFF
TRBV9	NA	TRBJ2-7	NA	TGTGCCAGCAGCGGACAGACCTACGAGCAGTACTTC	CASSGQTYEQYF
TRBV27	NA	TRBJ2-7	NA	TGTGCCAGCAGCTTAAGCTCCTACGAGCAGTACTTC	CASSLSSYEQYF
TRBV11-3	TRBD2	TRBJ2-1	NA	TGTGCCAGCAGCCGGGGGGAGGGCCTCAATGAGCAGTTCTTC	CASSRGEGLNEQFF
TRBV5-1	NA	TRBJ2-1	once	TGCGCCAGCAGCTTGGTGGAGGGCCTCGGTGAGCAGTTCTTC	CASSLVEGLGEQFF
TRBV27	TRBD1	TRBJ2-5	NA	TGTGCCAGCAGTCGTCTCGGGACAGGGGTTGGAGAGACCCAGTACTTC	CASSRLGTGVGETQYF
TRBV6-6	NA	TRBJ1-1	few	TGTGCCAGCAGTACAACCGCGGGGGGTAGCACTGAAGCTTTCTTT	CASSTTAGGSTEAFF
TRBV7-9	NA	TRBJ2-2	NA	TGTGCCAGCAGCTTGGGTCCCGGGGAGCTGTTTTTT	CASSLGPGELFF
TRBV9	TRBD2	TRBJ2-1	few	TGTGCCAGCAGCGTAGGGACTAGTAGGGGCAATGAGCAGTTCTTC	CASSVGTSRGNEQFF
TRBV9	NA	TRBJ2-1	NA	TGTGCCAGCAGCGTAGACGTTCGGGGAGAGCAGTTCTTC	CASSVDVRGEQFF
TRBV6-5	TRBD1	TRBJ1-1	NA	TGTGCCAGCAGTTACTCCGTGACAGGGGATGAAGCTTTCTTT	CASSYSVTGDEAFF
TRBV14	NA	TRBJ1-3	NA	TGTGCCAGCAGCCCTTCCCTTGGGCAGCAACACACCATATATTTT	CASSPSLGQQHTIYF
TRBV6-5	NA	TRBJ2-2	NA	TGTGCCAGCAGATCTCGGCCCCCCGGGGAGCTGTTTTTT	CASRSRPPGELFF
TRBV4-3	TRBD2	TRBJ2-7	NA	TGCGCCAGCAGCCAAGACGGACTAGCGGCCTACGAGCAGTACTTC	CASSQDGLAAYEQYF
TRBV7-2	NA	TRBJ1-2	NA	TGTGCCAGCAGTTCTAGCTCTAACTATGGCTACACCTTC	CASSSSSNYGYTF
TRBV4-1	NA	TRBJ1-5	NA	TGCGCCAGCAGCCCTTACGGAACAGTTAGCAATCAGCCCCAGCATTTT	CASSPYGTVSNQPQHF
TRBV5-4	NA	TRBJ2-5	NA	TGTGCCAGCAGCTCCCGGGAGAGCGTGGAGACCCAGTACTTC	CASSSRESVETQYF
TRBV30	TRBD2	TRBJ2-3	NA	TGTGCGTCGGATGTCCTTGCGGGAGGTCCAGATACGCAGTATTTT	CASDVLAGGPDTQYF
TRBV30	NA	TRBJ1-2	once	TGTGCCTGGAGTGTTGGAGGGCTCGGCGGCTACACCTTC	CAWSVGGLGGYTF
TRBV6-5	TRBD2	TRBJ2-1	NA	TGTGCCAGCAGCCCTCTAAGCGGGAAGCAGTTCTTC	CASSPLSGKQFF
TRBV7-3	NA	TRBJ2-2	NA	TGTGCCAGCAGGAACCCGGGACGCATCAACACCGGGGAGCTGTTTTTT	CASRNPGRINTGELFF
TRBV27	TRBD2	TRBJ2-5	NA	TGTGCCAGCAGTTTATCCGCGGGAGAGTACCAAGAGACCCAGTACTTC	CASSLSAGEYQETQYF
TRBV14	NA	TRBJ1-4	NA	TGTGCCAGCAGCCAACAGGGGCTTAGTGAAAAACTGTTTTTT	CASSQQGLSEKLFF
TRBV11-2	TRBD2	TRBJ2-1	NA	TGTGCCAGCAGCCTCTTGGCGGGACTACAATTCTATGAGCAGTTCTTC	CASSLLAGLQFYEQFF
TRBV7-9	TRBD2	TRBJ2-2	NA	TGTGCCAGCAGCTCTTGGACTAGCGGAAACACCGGGGAGCTGTTTTTT	CASSSWTSGNTGELFF
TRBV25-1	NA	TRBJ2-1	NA	TGTGCCAGCAGTGTTCGCGGGGTCTACAATGAGCAGTTCTTC	CASSVRGVYNEQFF
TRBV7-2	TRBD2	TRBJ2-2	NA	TGTGCCAGCAGCCTGACTAGCGGGAGGGCCAACGGGGAGCTGTTTTTT	CASSLTSGRANGELFF
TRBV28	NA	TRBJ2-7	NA	TGTGCCAGCAGTTCTCCCACCCCGATAGAGCAGTACTTC	CASSSPTPIEQYF
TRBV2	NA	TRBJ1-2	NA	TGTGCCAGCAGTGAAAAGGGACACCCCTACACCTTC	CASSEKGHPYTF
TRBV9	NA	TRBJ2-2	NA	TGTGCCAGCAGCGTGCACGGTTCCGGGGAGCTGTTTTTT	CASSVHGSGELFF
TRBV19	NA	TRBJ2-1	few	TGTGCCAGTAGTATGCTTGGAGAACCGTTCTTC	CASSMLGEPFF
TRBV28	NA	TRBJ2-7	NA	TGTGCCAGCAGTACTCAGTGGTCCTACGAGCAGTACTTC	CASSTQWSYEQYF
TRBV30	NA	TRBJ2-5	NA	TGTGCCTGGAGGTCGGCAGGGACCCAAGAGACCCAGTACTTC	CAWRSAGTQETQYF
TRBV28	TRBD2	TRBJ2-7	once	TGTGCCAGCAGCAAGCCGCTAGCGGGAGCGTACGAGCAGTACTTC	CASSKPLAGAYEQYF
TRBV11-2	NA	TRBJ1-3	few	TGTGCCAGCAGCTTATTTCGGCCGGTCACCATATATTTT	CASSLFRPVTIYF